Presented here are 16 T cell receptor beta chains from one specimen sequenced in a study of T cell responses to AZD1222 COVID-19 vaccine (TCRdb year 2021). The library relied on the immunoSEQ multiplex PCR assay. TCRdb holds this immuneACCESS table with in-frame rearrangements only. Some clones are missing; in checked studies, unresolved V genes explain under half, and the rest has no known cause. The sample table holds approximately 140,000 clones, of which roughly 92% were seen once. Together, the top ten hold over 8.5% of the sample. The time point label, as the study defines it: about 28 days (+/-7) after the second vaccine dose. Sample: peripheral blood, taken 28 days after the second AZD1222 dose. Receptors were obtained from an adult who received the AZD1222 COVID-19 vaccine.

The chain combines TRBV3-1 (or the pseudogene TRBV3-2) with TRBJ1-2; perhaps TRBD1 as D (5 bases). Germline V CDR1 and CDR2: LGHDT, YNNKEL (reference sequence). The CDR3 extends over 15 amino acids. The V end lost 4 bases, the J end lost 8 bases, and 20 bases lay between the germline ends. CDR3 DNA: TGTGCCAGCAGCCCACTGGGGACCTCTCTATGGGGCTACACCTTC. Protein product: CASSPLGTSLWGYTF.

CDR3 coding DNA: TGTGCCAGTAGTATAGTAATGACAGATACGCAGTATTTT. Translation: CASSIVMTDTQYF. The chain joins TRBV19 to TRBJ2-3; no reliable D call. V lost 1 base to trimming and J lost 3 bases, with 5 bases between them. Germline V gives CDR1 LNHDA, CDR2 SQIVND (reference sequence). CDR3 length: 13 amino acids.

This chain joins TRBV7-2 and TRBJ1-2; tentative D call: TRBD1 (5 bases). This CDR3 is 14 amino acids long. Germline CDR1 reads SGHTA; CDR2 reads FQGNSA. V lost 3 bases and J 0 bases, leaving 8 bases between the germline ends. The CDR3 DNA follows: TGTGCCAGCAGCTTGGCAGGGCCTAACTATGGCTACACCTTC. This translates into CASSLAGPNYGYTF.

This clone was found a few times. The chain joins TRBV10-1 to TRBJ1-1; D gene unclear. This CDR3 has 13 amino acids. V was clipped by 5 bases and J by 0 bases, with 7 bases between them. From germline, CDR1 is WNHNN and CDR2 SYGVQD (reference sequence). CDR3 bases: TGCGCCAGCAGTACGGATGTGAACACTGAAGCTTTCTTT. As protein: CASSTDVNTEAFF.

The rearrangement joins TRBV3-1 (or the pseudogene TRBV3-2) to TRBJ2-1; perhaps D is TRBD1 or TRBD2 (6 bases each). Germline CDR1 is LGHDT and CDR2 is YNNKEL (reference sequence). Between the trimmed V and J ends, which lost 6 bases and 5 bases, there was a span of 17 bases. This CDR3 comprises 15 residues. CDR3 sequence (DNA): TGTGCCAGCAGTCCGCAGGGGAGGCGTGACAATGAGCAGTTCTTC. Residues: CASSPQGRRDNEQFF.

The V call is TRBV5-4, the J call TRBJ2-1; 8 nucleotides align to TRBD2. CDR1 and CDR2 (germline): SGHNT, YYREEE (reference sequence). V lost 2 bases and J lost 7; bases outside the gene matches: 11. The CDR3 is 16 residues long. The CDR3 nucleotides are TGTGCCAGCAGCTTTCTAATTCCCGGGGGGGGGAATGAGCAGTTCTTC. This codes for CASSFLIPGGGNEQFF.

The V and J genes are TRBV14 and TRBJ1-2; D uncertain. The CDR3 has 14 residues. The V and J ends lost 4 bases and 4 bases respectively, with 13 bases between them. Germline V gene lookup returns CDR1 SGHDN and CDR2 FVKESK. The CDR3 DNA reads TGTGCCAGCAGCCCCCTACATCTCCCCTATGGCTACACCTTC. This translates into CASSPLHLPYGYTF. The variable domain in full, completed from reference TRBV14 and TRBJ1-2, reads EAGVTQFPSHSVIEKGQTVTLRCDPISGHDNLYWYRRVMGKEIKFLLHFVKESKQDESGMPNNRFLAERTGGTYSTLKVQPAELEDSGVYFCASSPLHLPYGYTFGSGTRLTVV.

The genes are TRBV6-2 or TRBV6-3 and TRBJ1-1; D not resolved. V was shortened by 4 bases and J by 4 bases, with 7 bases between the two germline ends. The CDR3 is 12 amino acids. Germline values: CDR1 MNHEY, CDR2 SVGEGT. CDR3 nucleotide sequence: TGTGCCAGCAGTTCAGGAGGCACTGAAGCTTTCTTT. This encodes CASSSGGTEAFF.

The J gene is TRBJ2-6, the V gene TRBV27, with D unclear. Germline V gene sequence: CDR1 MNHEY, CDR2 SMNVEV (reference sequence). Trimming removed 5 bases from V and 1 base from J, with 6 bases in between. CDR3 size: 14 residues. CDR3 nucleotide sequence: TGTGCCAGCAGTCGTTGGTCTGGGGCCAACGTCCTGACTTTC. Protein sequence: CASSRWSGANVLTF.

CDR3 nucleotides: TGTGCCAGCTCAGGGGACATCCAAGAGACCCAGTACTTC. It specifies CASSGDIQETQYF. The rearrangement joins TRBV18 to TRBJ2-5; a possible D gene is TRBD1 (6 bases). The CDR3 covers 13 residues. V lost 5 bases and J 1 base, leaving 8 bases between the germline ends. Germline loops: CDR1 KGHSH, CDR2 LQKENI.

The CDR3 loop reads CSVGQSQETQYF. The CDR3 DNA is TGCAGCGTCGGACAGTCCCAAGAGACCCAGTACTTC. The rearrangement joins TRBV29-1 to TRBJ2-5; D is perhaps TRBD1 (6 bases). This CDR3 is built from 12 residues. Germline values: CDR1 SQVTM, CDR2 ANQGSEA. The ends were cut back, 6 bases at V and 1 base at J, with 9 bases in the middle.

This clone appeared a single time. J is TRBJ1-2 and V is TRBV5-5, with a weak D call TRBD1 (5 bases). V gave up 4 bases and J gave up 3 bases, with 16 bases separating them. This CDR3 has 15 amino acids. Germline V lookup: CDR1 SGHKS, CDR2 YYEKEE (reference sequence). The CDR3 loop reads CASSIHPGGDYGYTF. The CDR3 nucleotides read TGTGCCAGCAGCATCCACCCCGGGGGAGACTATGGCTACACCTTC.

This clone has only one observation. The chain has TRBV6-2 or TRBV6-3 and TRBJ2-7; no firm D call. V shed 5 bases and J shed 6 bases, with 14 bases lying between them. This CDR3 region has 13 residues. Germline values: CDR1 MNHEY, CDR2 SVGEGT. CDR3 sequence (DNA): TGTGCCAGCAGTACCCAACCCAGGCGCGAGCAGTACTTC. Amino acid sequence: CASSTQPRREQYF.

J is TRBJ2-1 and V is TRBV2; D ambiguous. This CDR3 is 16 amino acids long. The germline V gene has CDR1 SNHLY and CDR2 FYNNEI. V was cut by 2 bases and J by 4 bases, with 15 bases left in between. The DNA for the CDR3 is TGTGCCAGCAGTGAATCCTTAACAGCGAGATACAATGAGCAGTTCTTC. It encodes CASSESLTARYNEQFF.

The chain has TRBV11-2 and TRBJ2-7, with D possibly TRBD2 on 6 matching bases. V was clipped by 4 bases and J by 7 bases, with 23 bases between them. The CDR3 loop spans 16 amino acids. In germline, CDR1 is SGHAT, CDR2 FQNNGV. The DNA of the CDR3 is TGTGCCAGCAGCTCTCTTCCTCGGGGGACCTTGTGGGAGCAGTACTTC. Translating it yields CASSSLPRGTLWEQYF.

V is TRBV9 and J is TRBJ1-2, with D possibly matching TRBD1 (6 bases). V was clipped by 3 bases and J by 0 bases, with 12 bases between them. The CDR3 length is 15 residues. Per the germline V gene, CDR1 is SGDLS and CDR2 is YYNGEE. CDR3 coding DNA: TGTGCCAGCAGCGAAGGGGGGGGAGCTAACTATGGCTACACCTTC. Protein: CASSEGGGANYGYTF.